This is a list of T cell receptor beta chains from one sample in a study of cytomegalovirus exposure and HLA in healthy donors. Libraries were prepared by immunoSEQ multiplex PCR; TCRdb keeps only in-frame clonotypes and omits some of them. The data show some 130,000 clones, around 77% seen once. The sequencing input was PBMCs. The receptors were gathered from a man between 25 and 39 years old in good health and CMV-seronegative. The CDR3 runs from the conserved cysteine through the conserved F or W. The D gene is left open where the match is weak. Not every row has a clone size; where given, it reads once, few, many or a size class.

j_gene,v_gene,abundance,d_gene,CDR3nt,CDR3aa
TRBJ2-7,TRBV9,.,TRBD1,TGTGCCAGCAGCACGACCGGGACAGGGGACTACGAGCAGTACTTC,CASSTTGTGDYEQYF
TRBJ1-1,TRBV5-1,once,.,TGCGCCAGCAGACATGACAGTGGGTACACTGAAGCTTTCTTT,CASRHDSGYTEAFF
TRBJ2-3,TRBV29-1,.,.,TGCAGCGTCCTCCGGTTTCAGACAACTAGCACAGATACGCAGTATTTT,CSVLRFQTTSTDTQYF
TRBJ2-5,TRBV28,once,TRBD1,TGTGCCAGCAAGGACAGGGGGGGGGAAGAGACCCAGTACTTC,CASKDRGGEETQYF
TRBJ2-7,TRBV29-1,.,.,TGCAGCGTTGTGGGTCTCGGGGGGCTATTCCACGAGCAGTACTTC,CSVVGLGGLFHEQYF
TRBJ2-7,TRBV18,.,.,TGTGCCAGCTCACCACGCAGTAGCCGCCTGGAGCAGTACTTC,CASSPRSSRLEQYF
TRBJ1-1,TRBV5-8,once,TRBD1,TGTGCCAGCAGCTTGGGGGGGACAGAGAACACTGAAGCTTTCTTT,CASSLGGTENTEAFF
TRBJ2-5,TRBV28,.,TRBD2,TGTGCCAGCAGTTCCCCGGGACTAGCGTACCAAGAGACCCAGTACTTC,CASSSPGLAYQETQYF
TRBJ2-7,TRBV9,once,.,TGTGCCAGCAGCGAGAGCCTAGCGCCTTCCTACGAGCAGTACTTC,CASSESLAPSYEQYF
TRBJ2-7,TRBV27,.,TRBD2,TGTGCCAGCAGCCCGGGACTATCAACCGACTACGAGCAGTACTTC,CASSPGLSTDYEQYF
TRBJ2-1,TRBV7-2,.,TRBD2,TGTGCCAGCAGCTTATATGTACTAGCGGGAAGACAGGATGAGCAGTTCTTC,CASSLYVLAGRQDEQFF
TRBJ2-7,TRBV5-8,.,TRBD1,TGTGCCAGCAACCGCGCCGGGACAGGTGACTACGAGCAGTACTTC,CASNRAGTGDYEQYF
TRBJ2-3,TRBV9,.,.,TGTGCCAGCAGCGTAGGCGCCGACACAGATACGCAGTATTTT,CASSVGADTDTQYF
TRBJ1-1,TRBV4-1,.,.,TGCGCCAGCAGCCAAGAGGGGCGTAGGACTGAAGCTTTCTTT,CASSQEGRRTEAFF
TRBJ1-1,TRBV4-1,.,.,TGCGCCACACGGACAGCATTGAACACTGAAGCTTTCTTT,CATRTALNTEAFF
TRBJ1-2,TRBV30,.,TRBD1,TGTGCCTGGAGTGTAAGGACAGGGGGAAAAGGCTACACCTTC,CAWSVRTGGKGYTF
TRBJ2-7,TRBV11-2,few,TRBD1,TGTGCCAGCAGCTTTAGGGGGCTACAGGGCGGGCCGTCCTACGAGCAGTACTTC,CASSFRGLQGGPSYEQYF
TRBJ2-1,TRBV4-1,.,TRBD2,TGCGCCAGCAGCCAAGAAAGGACTAGCGGGAATCACGATGAGCAGTTCTTC,CASSQERTSGNHDEQFF
TRBJ2-7,TRBV11-2,.,.,TGTGCCAGCAGCTTAGATCTGGCAGGGTCGACCTACGAGCAGTACTTC,CASSLDLAGSTYEQYF
TRBJ2-3,TRBV7-9,.,TRBD2,TGTGCCAGCAGCGTTGCGGGAGTCAATACAGATACGCAGTATTTT,CASSVAGVNTDTQYF
TRBJ2-7,TRBV25-1,.,.,TGTGCCAGCAGTTCGACTGTTACCTCCTACGAGCAGTACTTC,CASSSTVTSYEQYF
TRBJ1-2,TRBV29-1,.,.,TGCAGCGCCATTCAGGACAACTTTAATGGCTACACCTTC,CSAIQDNFNGYTF
TRBJ1-2,TRBV28,.,.,TGTGGGGGACAAAACTATGGCTACACCTTC,CGGQNYGYTF
TRBJ2-1,TRBV6-5,.,TRBD1,TGTGCCAGCAGTCCCACAGGGGGCCGGAATGAGCAGTTCTTC,CASSPTGGRNEQFF
TRBJ1-4,TRBV29-1,.,TRBD1,TGCAGCGTTGGGGGGACAGCCGCCGAAAAACTGTTTTTT,CSVGGTAAEKLFF
TRBJ2-5,TRBV28,.,TRBD2,TGTGCCAGCAGCCATAGCGGGGTAAAAGAGACCCAGTACTTC,CASSHSGVKETQYF
TRBJ2-5,TRBV19,.,TRBD1,TGTGCCAGTAGCGATGAGCTACAGGGGACAGAGACCCAGTACTTC,CASSDELQGTETQYF
TRBJ1-1,TRBV19,.,.,TGTGCCAGTAGATTCGACAGGTTTGGGAACACTGAAGCTTTCTTT,CASRFDRFGNTEAFF
TRBJ2-2,TRBV5-1,.,TRBD1,TGCGCCAGCAGCCCAGGACAGGTCCACACCGGGGAGCTGTTTTTT,CASSPGQVHTGELFF
TRBJ2-7,TRBV5-1,.,TRBD2,TGCGCCAGCAGCCCGACTAGCGGGAGCTCCTACGAGCAGTACTTC,CASSPTSGSSYEQYF
TRBJ2-7,TRBV21-1,once,.,TGTGCCAGCAGCAAGGACAGGGGGCGATCCTACGAGCAGTACTTC,CASSKDRGRSYEQYF
TRBJ2-7,TRBV27,.,TRBD1,TGTGCCAGCAGTCGGGACAGGGGGTACGAGCAGTACTTC,CASSRDRGYEQYF
TRBJ2-7,TRBV11-2,.,TRBD1,TGTGCCAGCAGCTCCACCACGGGACAGGGTTACGAGCAGTACTTC,CASSSTTGQGYEQYF
TRBJ1-1,TRBV10-2,medium-sized,.,TGCGCCAGCAATGGGACACCCCGTCGAAACACTGAAGCTTTCTTT,CASNGTPRRNTEAFF
TRBJ2-3,TRBV5-8,few,.,TGTGCCAGCAGCTTGACCCACGGGATCACGGTCCGGGATACGCAGTATTTT,CASSLTHGITVRDTQYF
TRBJ2-2,TRBV5-8,.,TRBD2,TGTGCCAGCACTCTGACTAGCCCAAACACCGGGGAGCTGTTTTTT,CASTLTSPNTGELFF
TRBJ2-3,TRBV6-6,.,.,TGTGCCAGCAGTTCGGGAGACACAGATACGCAGTATTTT,CASSSGDTDTQYF
TRBJ1-2,TRBV27,.,TRBD1,TGTGCCAGCAGGACAGGGGGTGGGAGTGGCTACACCTTC,CASRTGGGSGYTF
TRBJ1-1,TRBV5-1,.,.,TGCGCCAGCAGCTTGGGCTACGAGGGGCAGGGGACTGAAGCTTTCTTT,CASSLGYEGQGTEAFF